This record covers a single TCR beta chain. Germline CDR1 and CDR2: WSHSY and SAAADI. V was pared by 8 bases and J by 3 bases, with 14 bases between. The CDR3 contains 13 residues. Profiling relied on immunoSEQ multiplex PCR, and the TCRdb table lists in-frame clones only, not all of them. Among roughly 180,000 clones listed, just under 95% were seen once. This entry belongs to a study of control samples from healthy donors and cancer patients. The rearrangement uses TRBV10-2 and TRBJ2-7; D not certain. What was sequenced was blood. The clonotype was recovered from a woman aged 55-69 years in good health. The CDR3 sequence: CASGSGNRYEQYF. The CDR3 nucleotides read TGCGCCAGCGGCTCGGGTAACCGCTACGAGCAGTACTTC.